This TCR beta chain emerged from a study of cytomegalovirus exposure and HLA in healthy donors (dated by TCRdb to about 2017). About the investigation overall: An earlier analysis of approximately 640 of the donors reported 250 to 350 Gb of sequence data and 120 million or so unique TCR beta sequences from some 180 million T cells. An early release covering 550 to 700 HLA-typed donors comprised 250 to 350 gigabases of sequencing data and approximately 85 million unique TCR sequences. Of the 300 to 500 genotyped donors, approximately 80% were placed in the genetic ancestry cluster associated with self-reported Caucasian donors. The study aimed to test whether signatures of past pathogen exposure could be identified by cataloging public T cell receptors. The study used immunosequencing to profile the T cell repertoires of approximately 630 subjects and linked those repertoires to cytomegalovirus serostatus. Besides the first cohort of approximately 670 subjects, a separate validation cohort made up of over 100 different subjects was used. High-throughput TCR immunosequencing, statistical association of individual TCRs with disease status, and machine learning were combined to predict cytomegalovirus infection status. To study patterns of TCR occurrence, a later analysis re-analyzed previously published TCR beta repertoires from around 700 donors and added high-resolution HLA genotyping. Rather than using new phenotypic data, the later analysis identified candidate immune exposures from TCR beta sequences and from how often those sequences occurred across donors. An earlier analysis of some 600 of the donors applied high-throughput TCR beta sequencing to assess whether each TCR beta V gene segment acted as functional or pseudogenic. Donor age, sex, ethnicity and CMV serostatus were compiled together with the repertoire data. A later genetic analysis used genome-wide SNP genotypes for about 60% of the 666 donors, treating that subset as a discovery cohort. All discovery cohort repertoires had been generated using a single sequencing platform. Both class I and class II loci were covered by HLA typing, at four-digit resolution. The number of typed donors differed by locus: about 620-640 for A, B, C, DRB1 and DQB1; about 520 for DQA1; 606 for DPA1; and about 450 for DPB1. Because of strong linkage in the cohort, roughly five DR-DQ haplotypes were treated as single units for association and clustering. Among some 400 genotyped donors of the cohort, an average of approximately 220,000 unique TCR beta nucleotide sequences was sequenced per donor, of which 15% to 20% were non-productive.

Results the study describes overall, beyond this receptor: The classifier was reported to diagnose cytomegalovirus status with high specificity and sensitivity in both the original and validation cohorts. Linkage disequilibrium might explain the correlated functional status among segregating V segments, but an unknown experimental factor could not be ruled out. Several of the top co-occurrence clusters appeared to be linked to parvovirus B19, influenza, CMV and Epstein-Barr virus, according to a later analysis. A cluster of highly shared sequence variants was judged likely to represent a technical artifact of the sequencing pipeline. According to a later genetic analysis, donors in an Asian-associated ancestry cluster had fewer N-insertions in productive TCRs than the approximately 690-donor mean. Because HLA typing was unavailable for some donors at each locus, only the typed subset was used in association tests. In this cohort, only TCR beta chains were sequenced, and detectable features were limited by the absence of alpha or paired-chain data. A later genetic analysis associated a missense DCLRE1C variant with V-gene and J-gene trimming of TCR beta chains, and an independent cohort replicated the association. Because the 87-base-pair reads could not distinguish some IMGT-functional V segments, including TRBV6-2 and TRBV6-3, those segments were excluded. In vitro tests confirmed that a few of the cytomegalovirus-associated TCR beta chains recognize cytomegalovirus antigens. A further reported finding was that TCR beta sequences accurately predicted the HLA-A and HLA-B alleles for most subjects in the first cohort. A total of 150 or so TCR beta chains were listed by the study as associated with cytomegalovirus. For the cohort, immune exposure information was limited to CMV serostatus. In a later analysis, HLA-associated TCR beta chains were found to be more clonally expanded and to have lower generation probabilities than equally common non-associated chains. Some 15 rarely observed V segments, including chromosome 9 orphons, were excluded from the earlier analysis of several hundred of the donors because counts were too low. According to a later analysis, TCR association rates differed among HLA loci, with DRB1 alleles showing the most associated TCRs and HLA-C alleles showing the fewest. A later analysis found that most CMV-associated TCR beta chains appeared HLA-restricted, with HLA associations seemingly driven largely by CMV exposure. When HLA alleles, especially DR and DQ, strongly co-occurred, attributing TCR associations to individual alleles was difficult. At a false discovery rate of 0.05, a later analysis linked roughly 17,000 TCR beta sequences to specific HLA alleles. In an earlier analysis of fewer than 750 of the donors, most TCR beta V segments were observed in productive rearrangements about 90% or about 30% of the time, broadly matching IMGT annotations. Across donors, most TCR sequences were observed very rarely, whereas some public TCRs were present in many individuals. The presence/absence analyses assumed that sequencing depth was roughly uniform across donors, and that assumption may not be true. According to the authors, the approach could potentially be generalized to other disease states and immunological phenotypes.

The germline V gene (reference sequence) provides CDR1 GTSNPN and CDR2 SVGIG. Taken from cysteine to phenylalanine, the CDR3 has 14 residues. The entry retains the CDR3 DNA only, 42 bases that are in frame from base 1. Trimming takes 4 bases from V and 3 bases from J, and the germline ends sit 12 bases apart. The cohort comprised some 680 healthy bone marrow donors. Cohort members were all nominally healthy when sampled, although unrecorded immune exposures were likely present. The donor was CMV seropositive and belonged to the group of 250 to 300 seropositive cohort members. A peripheral blood sample was provided by each donor, and peripheral blood mononuclear cells were used for TCR beta sequencing. The Qiagen DNeasy Blood Extraction Kit was used to extract genomic DNA from the blood cell samples. The protocol used for the library was the immunoSEQ multiplex PCR assay. For the multiplex PCR, a mixture combining 60 forward primers for TCR Vbeta segments and 13 reverse primers for TCR Jbeta segments was used. The CDR3 region of rearranged TCR beta genes was amplified from genomic DNA by a multiplex PCR assay. The amplified TCR beta libraries were sequenced on the Illumina HiSeq System as 87-base-pair reads. Per the source publication's procedure: In a later analysis, about 80 million unique TCR beta chains were counted across the approximately 640 repertoires, and approximately 11 million of these chains were shared by at least two donors. To remove PCR and sequencing errors, raw reads were error-corrected and collapsed into unique sequences using a nearest-neighbor algorithm that merged closely related sequences. Alignment of CDR3 sequences to IMGT reference sequences was used to assign V, D and J gene segments. For a sequence to be retained, at least a six-nucleotide match to both a V gene segment and a J gene segment was required. Rearrangements were called productive when the CDR3 lacked stop codons and stayed in frame with V and J; all others were non-productive. Following IMGT convention, CDR3 was defined as the stretch from the second conserved V-encoded cysteine to the conserved J-encoded phenylalanine. The earlier analysis of about 590 of the donors excluded sequences that lacked an unambiguous match to a single V gene segment. An earlier analysis of some 500 of the donors classified V segments as functional when productive rearrangements were above 56.7% and as segregating when the standard deviation between donors was above 5%. A statistical classification framework was built to diagnose cytomegalovirus status from the catalog of TCR beta chain sequences. In a later analysis, TCR nucleotide sequences were compared against IMGT/GENE-DB human TR gene sequences so that V and J genes could be assigned. Using the TCRdist pipeline, a later analysis assigned CDR3 sequences along with most-parsimonious VDJ recombination scenarios. In a later analysis, each TCR beta chain was defined by its CDR3 amino acid sequence together with its V-gene family, and reads lacking a unique V-gene family were excluded. To address suspected cross-contamination and a sequencing artifact, a later analysis removed around 600 highly shared, low-generation-probability nucleotide sequences. In a later analysis, a clonal expansion index for each public chain was calculated from normalized within-repertoire ranks of inferred template counts. In a later analysis, generation probabilities were computed with a VDJ recombination model fitted to out-of-frame rearrangements, and the resulting probabilities were checked against IGoR. Hypergeometric tests were used in a later analysis to score TCR-TCR, TCR-HLA and TCR-CMV co-occurrence, with a repertoire-size bias correction applied to the TCR pairs. False discovery rates were estimated in a later analysis by permuting HLA or CMV assignments 20 times. In a later analysis, co-occurring TCRs were grouped using DBSCAN, and TCRdist sequence similarity was added for clustering within HLA-allele-positive subsets. Co-occurrence clustering excluded repertoires with fewer than 30,000 or more than 120,000 public chains, plus five with anomalous nucleotide sharing. TCRdb re-hosts the immuneACCESS table, in-frame sequences only. Its copies lack some clones; in the studies checked, an unresolved V gene accounts for under half of them, and the cause for the rest is not known. V and J calls and clone size are given by that table; D and trimming were obtained from the DNA. This sample's records show about 49,000 clones. Roughly 12% of the sample comes from the top ten.

With regard to this clone: What this receptor recognizes is not known.

The sequenced sample consisted of PBMCs. This TCR was recovered from a young man in good health and CMV-seropositive. This receptor chain uses TRBV30 and TRBJ2-2, with TRBD1 tentatively as D gene (5 bases match). This receptor carries the CDR3 CAWTGALDTGELFF. Read as DNA, the sequence is TGTGCCTGGACTGGGGCTCTGGACACCGGGGAGCTGTTTTTT.